This T cell receptor beta chain stems from a study of CD8 T cells in ankylosing spondylitis. TCRdb reprocessed the 5' RACE reads with MiXCR, giving one entry per CDR3 protein. The sample holds 100,000 to 150,000 distinct CDR3 sequences, 15% to 20% seen once. In this sample, this clonotype turned up a few times. Its target is not known. General study points: Disease-linked clones bore a CD8+ phenotype and were relatively rare in peripheral blood. Made up of under ten highly homologous variants, a TCR beta motif appeared characteristic of ankylosing spondylitis blood.

The CDR3 is 12 amino acids. Looked up from germline, CDR1 is MDHEN and CDR2 is SYDVKM. The V and J ends lost 6 bases and 4 bases respectively, with 10 bases between them. The sequenced sample consisted of blood, either unsorted or a sorted T cell fraction (not recorded which). The chain couples TRBV28 to TRBJ2-7; no firm D call. The receptor comes from a male donor with ankylosing spondylitis. The CDR3 here is CASSRASYEQYF. The CDR3 DNA reads as TGTGCCAGCAGCCGGGCCTCGTACGAGCAGTACTTC.